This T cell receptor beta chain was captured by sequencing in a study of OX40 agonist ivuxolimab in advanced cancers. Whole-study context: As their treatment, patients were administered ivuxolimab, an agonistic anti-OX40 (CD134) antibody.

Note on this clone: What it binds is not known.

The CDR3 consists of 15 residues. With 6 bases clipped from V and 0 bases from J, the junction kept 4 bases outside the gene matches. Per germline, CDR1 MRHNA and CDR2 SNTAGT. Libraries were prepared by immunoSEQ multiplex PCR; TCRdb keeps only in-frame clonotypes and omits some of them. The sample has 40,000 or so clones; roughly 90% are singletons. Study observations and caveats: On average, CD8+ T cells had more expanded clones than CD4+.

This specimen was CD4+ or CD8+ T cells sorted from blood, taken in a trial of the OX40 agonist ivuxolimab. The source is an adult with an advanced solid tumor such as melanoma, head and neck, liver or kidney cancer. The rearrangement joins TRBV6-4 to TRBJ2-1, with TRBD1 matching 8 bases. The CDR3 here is CASSVDRGSYNEQFF. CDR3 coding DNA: TGTGCCAGCAGCGTCGACAGGGGCTCCTACAATGAGCAGTTCTTC.